This T cell receptor beta chain was observed in a study of Graves' ophthalmopathy and Graves' hyperthyroidism. Study findings and constraints: Its predictions of ophthalmopathy progression gave the model 60% to 71% sensitivity and 72% to 80% specificity. Using a 13-signature model, the authors split ophthalmopathy from stable hyperthyroidism, with 85% to 90% sensitivity and roughly 83% specificity.

Lactation, pregnancy, uncontrolled infections and other autoimmune diseases were all grounds for excluding patients. The CDR3 extends over 14 amino acids. Germline assignment: CDR1 MDHEN and CDR2 SYDVKM. The V and J ends lost 3 bases and 8 bases, in that order; junction bases with no gene match: 10. TCR beta CDR3 amplification used RNA transcripts. Amplification began with first-round RT-PCR using HTBI primers, then second-round multiplex PCR was performed. TCRdb reprocessed the multiplex PCR reads with MiXCR, giving one entry per CDR3 protein. The sample includes a few hundred thousand distinct CDR3 sequences, approximately 37% of them seen just once. A remark on this clonotype: Its antigen remains unidentified.

The TCR comes from an adult man with Graves' hyperthyroidism. This chain connects TRBV28 to TRBJ2-7; 7 bases are shared with TRBD1. Sequenced input: peripheral blood or thyroid tissue (not recorded which). The CDR3 reads CASSFSSQGFQQYF. The CDR3 DNA reads TGTGCCAGCAGTTTCTCCTCACAGGGGTTCCAGCAGTACTTC.